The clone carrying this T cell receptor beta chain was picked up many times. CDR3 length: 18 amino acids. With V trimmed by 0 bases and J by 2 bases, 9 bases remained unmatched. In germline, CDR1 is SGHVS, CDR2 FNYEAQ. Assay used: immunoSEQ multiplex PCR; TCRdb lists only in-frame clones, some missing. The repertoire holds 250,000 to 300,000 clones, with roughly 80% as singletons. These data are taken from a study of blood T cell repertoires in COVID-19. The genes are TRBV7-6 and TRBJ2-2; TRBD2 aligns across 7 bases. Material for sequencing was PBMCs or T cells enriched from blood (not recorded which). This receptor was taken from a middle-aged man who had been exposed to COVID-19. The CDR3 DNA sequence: TGTGCCAGCAGCTTAGCTCCAGCGGGAAGAGTTAACACCGGGGAGCTGTTTTTT. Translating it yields CASSLAPAGRVNTGELFF.